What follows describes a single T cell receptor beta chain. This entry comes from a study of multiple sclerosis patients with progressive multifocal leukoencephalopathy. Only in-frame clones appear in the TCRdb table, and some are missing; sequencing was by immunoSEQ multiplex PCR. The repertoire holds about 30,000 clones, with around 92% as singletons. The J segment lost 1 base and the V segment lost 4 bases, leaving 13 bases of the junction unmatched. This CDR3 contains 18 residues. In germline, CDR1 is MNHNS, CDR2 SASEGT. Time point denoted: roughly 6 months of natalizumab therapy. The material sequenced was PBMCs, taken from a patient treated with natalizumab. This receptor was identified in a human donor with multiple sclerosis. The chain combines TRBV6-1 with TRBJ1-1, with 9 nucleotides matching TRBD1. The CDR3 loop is CASSARDRESLTNTEAFF. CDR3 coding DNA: TGTGCCAGCAGTGCCCGGGACAGGGAGTCCCTTACGAACACTGAAGCTTTCTTT.